This entry lists 9 T cell receptor beta chains sequenced from one sample in a study of cytomegalovirus exposure and HLA in healthy donors. The PCR was carried out with 60 Vbeta primers and 13 Jbeta primers. The repertoire was sequenced with immunoSEQ multiplex PCR; TCRdb's copy has only in-frame clones and lacks some. The sample contains over 55,000 clones, about 87% of which appear only once. Sequences were obtained from PBMCs. Source of these receptors: a man between 18 and 35 years old in good health and CMV-seronegative.

The chain couples TRBV5-1 to TRBJ2-1, with TRBD1 identical over 8 bases. The trim removed 4 bases at V and 1 base at J, leaving 4 bases unmatched. The CDR3 covers 15 residues. CDR1 SGHRS and CDR2 YFSETQ come from the germline V gene. The DNA of the CDR3 is TGCGCCAGCAGCCTATGGACAGGGTCCTACAATGAGCAGTTCTTC. Amino acid sequence: CASSLWTGSYNEQFF.

This chain links TRBV6-5 with TRBJ1-2; possible D gene TRBD1, 6 bases. The germline V and J ends were trimmed by 6 bases and 0 bases, with 14 bases remaining between them. This CDR3 has 15 amino acids. CDR1 is MNHEY and CDR2 is SVGAGI in the germline V gene. CDR3 loop: CASSPDRWSNYGYTF. CDR3 in DNA: TGTGCCAGCAGCCCCGACAGGTGGTCTAACTATGGCTACACCTTC.

The chain couples TRBV6-4 to TRBJ2-2; TRBD2 matches 13 bases. CDR3 length equals 16 residues. The germline gives CDR1 MRHNA, CDR2 SNTAGT. V dropped 6 bases and J dropped 7; count of bases not matched to a gene: 8. CDR3 sequence reads: CASSPGLAGFIGELFF. CDR3 DNA sequence: TGTGCCAGCAGCCCGGGACTAGCGGGGTTCATCGGGGAGCTGTTTTTT.

The chain combines TRBV13 with TRBJ2-7; TRBD1 is a possible D gene (6 bases). V lost 4 bases to trimming and J lost 6 bases, with 13 bases between them. This CDR3 is built from 13 residues. Germline assignment: CDR1 PRHDT and CDR2 FYEKMQ (reference sequence). The CDR3 protein is CASSSSKGVEQYF. For the CDR3, the DNA is TGTGCCAGCAGCTCCTCGAAGGGGGTCGAGCAGTACTTC.

V is TRBV15 and J is TRBJ1-2; D might be TRBD1 (5 bases). Germline V CDR1 and CDR2: LNHNV, YYDKDF (reference sequence). The CDR3 is made up of 14 amino acids. Trimming shortened V by 0 bases and J by 8 bases, and 13 bases separated the two germline ends. In nucleotides, the CDR3 is TGTGCCACCAGCAGAGATAATGGGGCTTGGGGCTACACCTTC. The encoded protein is CATSRDNGAWGYTF.

The chain uses TRBV5-4 and TRBJ2-7; D gene unclear. The V gene's germline CDR1 is SGHNT and CDR2 YYREEE (reference sequence). Trimming pared 4 bases from V and 2 bases from J, leaving 7 bases between. The CDR3 is 12 residues long. This CDR3 reads CASSRGAYEQYF. The CDR3 DNA sequence: TGTGCCAGCAGCCGAGGAGCCTACGAGCAGTACTTC.

The rearrangement uses TRBV30 and TRBJ1-1; D gene ambiguous. V was trimmed by 3 bases and J by 6 bases, leaving 8 bases between them. Germline V gene lookup returns CDR1 GTSNPN and CDR2 SVGIG (reference sequence). The CDR3 contains 11 residues. The CDR3 DNA reads as TGTGCCTGGAGGGAGGGCCCTGAAGCTTTCTTT. This codes for CAWREGPEAFF.

The V and J genes are TRBV6-6 and TRBJ2-5; the D gene is possibly TRBD1 (5 bases). V dropped 6 bases and J dropped 7 bases, with 18 bases sitting between them. Germline values: CDR1 MNHNY, CDR2 SVGAGI (reference sequence). The CDR3 sequence is 14 residues long. The CDR3 protein is CASRSESPQVTQYF. DNA for the CDR3: TGTGCCAGCAGATCAGAAAGCCCACAGGTGACCCAGTACTTC.

This clone was counted once. The chain links TRBV6-6 to TRBJ1-6; no reliable D call. The V end was cut by 3 bases, the J end by 5 bases, with 8 bases between. Germline V gene lookup returns CDR1 MNHNY and CDR2 SVGAGI (reference sequence). The CDR3 spans 14 residues. The CDR3 DNA follows: TGTGCCAGCAGTTATTCCGACAATAATTCACCCCTCCACTTT. Protein sequence: CASSYSDNNSPLHF.